A selection of T cell receptor beta chains follows, all from one sample in a study of regulatory T cells in long-lasting Graves disease. TCRdb re-called the multiplex PCR reads through MiXCR, storing one row per CDR3 protein. This sample yields fewer than 550,000 distinct CDR3 sequences, of which roughly a fifth are seen a single time; more than 6% belongs to the top ten. The starting material was peripheral blood mononuclear cells (PBMCs), obtained when the disease was refractory, from a patient treated with antithyroid drugs. These receptors came from a female donor with Graves disease. The CDR3 runs from the conserved cysteine through the conserved F or W. D genes are given only for firm matches. Some rows have no size entry. The others give once, few or many, or a class for an expanded clone.

V gene	D gene	clone size	CDR3 length	J gene	CDR3 protein	CDR3 DNA
TRBV27	.	many	15	TRBJ2-7	CASSPGTGILDEQYF	TGTGCCAGCAGCCCGGGAACGGGGATTCTGGACGAGCAGTACTTC
TRBV28	.	many	17	TRBJ2-5	CASSFDKGAEYQETQYF	TGTGCCAGCAGTTTTGACAAGGGTGCCGAGTACCAAGAGACCCAGTACTTC
TRBV5-1	TRBD1	few	15	TRBJ1-4	CASSLESGGDEKLFF	TGCGCCAGCAGCTTGGAGTCAGGGGGCGATGAAAAACTGTTTTTT
TRBV24-1	TRBD1	.	12	TRBJ1-2	CATSGQGFGYTF	TGTGCCACCAGCGGACAGGGGTTTGGCTACACCTTC
TRBV19	.	many	17	TRBJ1-2	CASSIGLLRDPNYGYTF	TGTGCCAGTAGTATAGGTCTTTTGAGGGACCCTAACTATGGCTACACCTTC
TRBV3-1	.	many	11	TRBJ1-2	CASSQGRGYTF	TGTGCCAGCAGCCAAGGACGCGGCTACACCTTC
TRBV10-3	.	few	16	TRBJ1-1	CAISTSGTLGRAEAFF	TGTGCCATCAGTACTTCCGGGACACTAGGGAGGGCTGAAGCTTTCTTT
TRBV11-2	.	many	14	TRBJ2-1	CASSSSADSNEQFF	TGTGCCAGCAGCTCCTCAGCGGACAGTAATGAGCAGTTCTTC
TRBV28	.	many	13	TRBJ1-2	CASSFAAGLGYTF	TGTGCCAGCAGTTTCGCGGCAGGGCTTGGCTACACCTTC
TRBV24-1	TRBD2	.	13	TRBJ2-1	CATGRGTGNEQFF	TGTGCCACCGGGCGGGGGACCGGCAATGAGCAGTTCTTC
TRBV28	TRBD2	.	16	TRBJ2-3	CASSLPSGSPTDTQYF	TGTGCCAGCAGTTTACCTAGCGGGAGCCCCACAGATACGCAGTATTTT
TRBV19	TRBD1	few	14	TRBJ1-1	CASSKQGAFTEAFF	TGTGCCAGTAGTAAACAGGGGGCGTTCACTGAAGCTTTCTTT
TRBV6-2/TRBV6-3	.	few	15	TRBJ1-5	CASRPRGGGHQPQHF	TGTGCCAGCAGACCGCGCGGGGGGGGGCATCAGCCCCAGCATTTT
TRBV7-2	.	many	14	TRBJ1-2	CASSLIDRSYGYTF	TGTGCCAGCAGCTTAATCGACAGAAGTTATGGCTACACCTTC
TRBV6-1	.	many	14	TRBJ1-1	CASSRGGADTEAFF	TGTGCCAGCAGCCGCGGGGGCGCGGACACTGAAGCTTTCTTT
TRBV29-1	.	few	15	TRBJ2-2	CSVEVQTYGAGELFF	TGCAGCGTTGAGGTTCAGACCTACGGGGCCGGGGAGCTGTTTTTT
TRBV12-3/TRBV12-4	.	many	14	TRBJ1-4	CASSFGTTNEKLFF	TGTGCCAGCAGTTTCGGGACAACTAATGAAAAACTGTTTTTT
TRBV6-1	.	many	16	TRBJ1-5	CASSEPQGYSNQPQHF	TGTGCCAGCAGTGAACCCCAGGGATATAGCAATCAGCCCCAGCATTTT
TRBV20-1	.	many	11	TRBJ1-2	CSARVPDGYTF	TGCAGTGCTAGAGTCCCCGATGGCTACACCTTC
TRBV5-1	TRBD1	many	16	TRBJ1-6	CASSSFDRGSGSPLHF	TGCGCCAGCAGCTCCTTCGACAGGGGCTCGGGTTCACCCCTCCACTTT